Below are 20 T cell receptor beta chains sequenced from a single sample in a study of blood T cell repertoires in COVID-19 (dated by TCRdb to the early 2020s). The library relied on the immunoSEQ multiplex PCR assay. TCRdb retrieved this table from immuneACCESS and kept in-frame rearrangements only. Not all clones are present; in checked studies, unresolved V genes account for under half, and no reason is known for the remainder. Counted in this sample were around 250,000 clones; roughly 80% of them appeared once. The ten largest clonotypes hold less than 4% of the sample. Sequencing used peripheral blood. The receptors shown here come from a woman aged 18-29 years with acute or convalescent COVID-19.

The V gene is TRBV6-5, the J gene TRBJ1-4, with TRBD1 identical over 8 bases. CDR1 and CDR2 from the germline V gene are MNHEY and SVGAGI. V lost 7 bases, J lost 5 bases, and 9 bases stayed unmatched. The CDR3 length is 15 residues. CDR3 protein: CASNKGTGGNEKLFF. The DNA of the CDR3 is TGTGCCAGCAACAAAGGGACAGGTGGCAATGAAAAACTGTTTTTT.

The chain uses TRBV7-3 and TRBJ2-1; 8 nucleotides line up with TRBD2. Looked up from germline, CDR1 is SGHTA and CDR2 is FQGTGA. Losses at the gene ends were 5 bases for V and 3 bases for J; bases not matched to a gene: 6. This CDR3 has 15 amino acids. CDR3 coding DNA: TGTGCCAGCAGCCCGGAGCGGGAGCTCTACAATGAGCAGTTCTTC. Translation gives CASSPERELYNEQFF. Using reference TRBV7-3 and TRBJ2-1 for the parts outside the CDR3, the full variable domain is GAGVSQTPSNKVTEKGKYVELRCDPISGHTALYWYRQSLGQGPEFLIYFQGTGAADDSGLPNDRFFAVRPEGSVSTLKIQRTERGDSAVYLCASSPERELYNEQFFGPGTRLTVL.

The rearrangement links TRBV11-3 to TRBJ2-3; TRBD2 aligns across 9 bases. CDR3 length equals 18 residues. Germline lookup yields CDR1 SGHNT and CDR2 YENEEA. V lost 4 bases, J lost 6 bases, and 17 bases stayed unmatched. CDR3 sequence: CASSSWGIAGEGMDTQYF. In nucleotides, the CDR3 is TGTGCCAGCAGCTCGTGGGGTATAGCGGGAGAGGGGATGGATACGCAGTATTTT.

CDR3 bases: TGTGCCAGCAGCTTAGTACAGGGGGATGGCTACACCTTC. It yields the protein CASSLVQGDGYTF. The rearrangement links TRBV7-9 to TRBJ1-2; TRBD1 aligns across 8 bases. The CDR3 contains 13 residues. The ends lost 1 base at V and 6 bases at J; junction bases unmatched: 1. The germline V gene encodes CDR1 SEHNR and CDR2 FQNEAQ (reference sequence).

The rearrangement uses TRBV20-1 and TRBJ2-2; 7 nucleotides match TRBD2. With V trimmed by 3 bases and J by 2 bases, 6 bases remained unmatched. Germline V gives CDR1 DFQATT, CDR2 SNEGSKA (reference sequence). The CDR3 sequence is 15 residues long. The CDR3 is CSASLPSGNTGELFF. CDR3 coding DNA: TGCAGTGCTAGTCTTCCTAGCGGCAACACCGGGGAGCTGTTTTTT.

The DNA of the CDR3 is TGTGCCACCGCGTCGGGCGACAGGGCTGGGGCCAACGTCCTGACTTTC. Residues: CATASGDRAGANVLTF. This chain joins TRBV24-1 and TRBJ2-6, with 7 bases lining up with TRBD1. With V trimmed by 9 bases and J by 2 bases, 9 bases remained unmatched. The CDR3 runs to 16 residues. The germline CDR1 and CDR2 sequences are KGHDR and SFDVKD.

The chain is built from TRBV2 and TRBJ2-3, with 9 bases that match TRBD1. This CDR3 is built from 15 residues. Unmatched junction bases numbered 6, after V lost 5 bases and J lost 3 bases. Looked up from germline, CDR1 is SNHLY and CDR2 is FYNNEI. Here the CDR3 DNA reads TGTGCCAGCAGTCCACAGGGGGCCGGGACAGATACGCAGTATTTT. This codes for CASSPQGAGTDTQYF.

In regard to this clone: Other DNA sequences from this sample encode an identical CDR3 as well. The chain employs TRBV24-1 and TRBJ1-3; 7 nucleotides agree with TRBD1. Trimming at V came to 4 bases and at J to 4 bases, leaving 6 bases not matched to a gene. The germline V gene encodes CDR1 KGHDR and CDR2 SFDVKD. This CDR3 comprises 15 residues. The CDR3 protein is CATSDSTGPGNTIYF. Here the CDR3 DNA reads TGTGCCACCAGTGACTCGACAGGGCCCGGAAACACCATATATTTT.

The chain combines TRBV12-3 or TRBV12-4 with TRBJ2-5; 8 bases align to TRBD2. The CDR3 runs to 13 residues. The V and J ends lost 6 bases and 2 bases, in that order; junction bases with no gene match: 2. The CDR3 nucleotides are TGTGCCAGCAGAATAGCGGGGCAAGAGACCCAGTACTTC. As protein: CASRIAGQETQYF.

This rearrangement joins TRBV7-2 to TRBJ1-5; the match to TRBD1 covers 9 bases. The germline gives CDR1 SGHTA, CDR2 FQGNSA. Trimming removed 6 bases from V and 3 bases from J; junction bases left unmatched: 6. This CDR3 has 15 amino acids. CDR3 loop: CASSEGTGNNQPQHF. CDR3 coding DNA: TGTGCCAGCAGTGAGGGGACAGGGAACAATCAGCCCCAGCATTTT.

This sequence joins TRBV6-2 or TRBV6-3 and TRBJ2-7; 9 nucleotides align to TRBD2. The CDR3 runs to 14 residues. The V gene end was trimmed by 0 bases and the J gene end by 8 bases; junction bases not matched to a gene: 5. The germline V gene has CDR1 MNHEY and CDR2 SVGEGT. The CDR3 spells CASSYSLAGVKQYF. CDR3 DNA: TGTGCCAGCAGTTACTCGTTAGCGGGAGTGAAGCAGTACTTC.

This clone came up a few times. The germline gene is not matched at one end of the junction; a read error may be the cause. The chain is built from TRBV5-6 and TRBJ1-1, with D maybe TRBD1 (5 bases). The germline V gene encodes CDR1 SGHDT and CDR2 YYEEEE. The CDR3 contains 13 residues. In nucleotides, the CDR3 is TGTGCCAGCAGATTGGGACCGGGCACTGAAGCTTTCTTT. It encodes CASRLGPGTEAFF.

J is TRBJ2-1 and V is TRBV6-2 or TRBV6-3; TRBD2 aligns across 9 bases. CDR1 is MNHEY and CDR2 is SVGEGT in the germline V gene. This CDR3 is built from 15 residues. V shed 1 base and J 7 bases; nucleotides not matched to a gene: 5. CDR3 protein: CASSYWVAGGNEQFF. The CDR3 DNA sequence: TGTGCCAGCAGTTACTGGGTGGCGGGAGGGAATGAGCAGTTCTTC.

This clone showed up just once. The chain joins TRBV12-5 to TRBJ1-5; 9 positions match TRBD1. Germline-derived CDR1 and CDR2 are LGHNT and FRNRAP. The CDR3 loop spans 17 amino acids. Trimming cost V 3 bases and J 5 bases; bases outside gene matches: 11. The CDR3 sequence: CASGFILGTGPDQPQHF. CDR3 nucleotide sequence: TGTGCTAGTGGTTTTATTTTGGGGACAGGGCCGGATCAGCCCCAGCATTTT.

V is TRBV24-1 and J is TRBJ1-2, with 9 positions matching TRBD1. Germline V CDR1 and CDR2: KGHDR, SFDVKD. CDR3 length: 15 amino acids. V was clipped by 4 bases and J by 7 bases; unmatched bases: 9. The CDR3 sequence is CATSDAGTGRFGYTF. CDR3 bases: TGTGCCACCAGTGACGCCGGGACAGGGAGATTTGGCTACACCTTC.

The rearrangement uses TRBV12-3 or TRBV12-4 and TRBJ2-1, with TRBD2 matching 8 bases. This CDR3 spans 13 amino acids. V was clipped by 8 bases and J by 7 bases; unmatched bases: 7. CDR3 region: CASVASGRNEQFF. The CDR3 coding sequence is TGTGCCAGCGTTGCTAGCGGGCGAAATGAGCAGTTCTTC.

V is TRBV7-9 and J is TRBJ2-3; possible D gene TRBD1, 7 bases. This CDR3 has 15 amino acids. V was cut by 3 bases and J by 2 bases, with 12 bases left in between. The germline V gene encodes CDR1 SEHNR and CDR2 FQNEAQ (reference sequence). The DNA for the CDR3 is TGTGCCAGCAGCTTCGCGGGACAGACCACAGATACGCAGTATTTT. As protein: CASSFAGQTTDTQYF.

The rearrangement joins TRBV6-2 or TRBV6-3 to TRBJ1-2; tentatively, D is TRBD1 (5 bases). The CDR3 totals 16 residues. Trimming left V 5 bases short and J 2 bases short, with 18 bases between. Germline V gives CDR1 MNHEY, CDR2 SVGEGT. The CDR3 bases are TGTGCCAGCAGTAGCCTGACAGTCAGAGCCAACTATGGCTACACCTTC. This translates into CASSSLTVRANYGYTF.

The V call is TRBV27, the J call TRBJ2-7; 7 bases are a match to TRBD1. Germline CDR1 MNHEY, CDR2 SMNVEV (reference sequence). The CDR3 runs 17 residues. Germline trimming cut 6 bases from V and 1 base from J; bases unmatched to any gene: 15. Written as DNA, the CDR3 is TGTGCCAGCAGGCAGGGACAGCGGCTCGACCCATCCTACGAGCAGTACTTC. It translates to CASRQGQRLDPSYEQYF.

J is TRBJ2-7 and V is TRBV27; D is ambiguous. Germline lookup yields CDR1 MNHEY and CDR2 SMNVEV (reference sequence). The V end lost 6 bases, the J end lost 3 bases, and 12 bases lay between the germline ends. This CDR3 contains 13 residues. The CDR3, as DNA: TGTGCCAGCAGCTACCGTATATTCTACGAGCAGTACTTC. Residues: CASSYRIFYEQYF.